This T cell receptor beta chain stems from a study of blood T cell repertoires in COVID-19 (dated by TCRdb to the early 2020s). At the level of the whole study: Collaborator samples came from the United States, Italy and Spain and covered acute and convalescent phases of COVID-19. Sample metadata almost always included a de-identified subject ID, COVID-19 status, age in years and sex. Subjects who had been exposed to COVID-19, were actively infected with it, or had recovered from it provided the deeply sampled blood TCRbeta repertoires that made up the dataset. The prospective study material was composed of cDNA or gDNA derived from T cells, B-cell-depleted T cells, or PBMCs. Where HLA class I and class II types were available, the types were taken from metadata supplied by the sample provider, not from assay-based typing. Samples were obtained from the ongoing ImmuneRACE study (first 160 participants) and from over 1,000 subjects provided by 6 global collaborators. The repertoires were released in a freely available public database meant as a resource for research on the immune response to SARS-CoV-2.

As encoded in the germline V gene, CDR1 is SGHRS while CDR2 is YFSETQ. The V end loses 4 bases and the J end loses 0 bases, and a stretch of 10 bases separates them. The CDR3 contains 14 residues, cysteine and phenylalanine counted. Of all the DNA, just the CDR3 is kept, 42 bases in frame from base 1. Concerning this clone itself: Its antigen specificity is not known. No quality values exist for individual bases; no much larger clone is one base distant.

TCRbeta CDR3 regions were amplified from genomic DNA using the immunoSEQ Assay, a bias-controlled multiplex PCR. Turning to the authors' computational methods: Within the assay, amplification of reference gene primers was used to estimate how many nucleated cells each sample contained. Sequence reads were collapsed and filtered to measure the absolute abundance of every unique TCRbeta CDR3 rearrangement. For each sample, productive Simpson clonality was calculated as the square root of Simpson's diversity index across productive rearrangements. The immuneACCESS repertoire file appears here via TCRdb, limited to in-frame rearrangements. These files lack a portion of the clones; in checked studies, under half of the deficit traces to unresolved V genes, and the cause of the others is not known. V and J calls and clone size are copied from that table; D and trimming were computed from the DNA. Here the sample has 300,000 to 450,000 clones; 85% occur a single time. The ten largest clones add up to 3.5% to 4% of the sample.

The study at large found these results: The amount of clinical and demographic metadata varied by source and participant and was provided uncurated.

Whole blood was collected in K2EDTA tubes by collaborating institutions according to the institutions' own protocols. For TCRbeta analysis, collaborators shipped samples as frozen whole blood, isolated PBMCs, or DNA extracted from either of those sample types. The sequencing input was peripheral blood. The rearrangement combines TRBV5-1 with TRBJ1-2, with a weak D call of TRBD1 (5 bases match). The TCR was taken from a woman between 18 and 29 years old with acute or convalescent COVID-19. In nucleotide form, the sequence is TGCGCCAGCAGCCCGACAGAATCTAACTATGGCTACACCTTC. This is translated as CASSPTESNYGYTF. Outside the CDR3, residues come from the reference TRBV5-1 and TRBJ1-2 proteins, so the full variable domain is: KAGVTQTPRYLIKTRGQQVTLSCSPISGHRSVSWYQQTPGQGLQFLFEYFSETQRNKGNFPGRFSGRQFSNSRSEMNVSTLELGDSALYLCASSPTESNYGYTFGSGTRLTVV.